This T cell receptor (beta chain) stems from a study of shared clonotypes between healthy human individuals. Germline-derived CDR1 and CDR2 are SEHNR and FQNEAQ (reference sequence). CDR3 length equals 14 residues. As defined, naive CD8 cells were CD45RO-negative and positively selected for CCR7, with terminally differentiated effector memory CD45RA+ cells excluded. The data were produced by immunoSEQ multiplex PCR, yet TCRdb's version contains in-frame clones alone and is incomplete. The data contain roughly 550,000 clones, less than 97% of them singletons. V usage is TRBV7-9 and J usage is TRBJ2-5, with TRBD1 identical over 8 bases. The end of the DNA is better explained by TRBJ2-7, so the J call may be wrong. The TCR comes from a woman between 25 and 40 years old in good health. Sample: naive CD8+ T cells sorted from blood. CDR3 residues: CASSSDRVINEQYF. CDR3 DNA: TGTGCCAGCAGCTCGGACAGGGTAATCAACGAGCAGTACTTC.